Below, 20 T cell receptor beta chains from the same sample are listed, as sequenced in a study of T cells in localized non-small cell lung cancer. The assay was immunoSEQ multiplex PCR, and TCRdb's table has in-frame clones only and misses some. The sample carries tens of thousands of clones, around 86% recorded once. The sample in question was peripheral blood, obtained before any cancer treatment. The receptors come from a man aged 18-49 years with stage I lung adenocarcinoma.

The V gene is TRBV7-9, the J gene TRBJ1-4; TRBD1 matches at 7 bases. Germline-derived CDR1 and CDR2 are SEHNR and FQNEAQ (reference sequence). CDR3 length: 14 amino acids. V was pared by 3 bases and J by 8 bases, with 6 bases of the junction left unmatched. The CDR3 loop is CASSLAGGWEKLFF. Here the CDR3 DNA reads TGTGCCAGCAGCTTGGCAGGGGGTTGGGAAAAACTGTTTTTT.

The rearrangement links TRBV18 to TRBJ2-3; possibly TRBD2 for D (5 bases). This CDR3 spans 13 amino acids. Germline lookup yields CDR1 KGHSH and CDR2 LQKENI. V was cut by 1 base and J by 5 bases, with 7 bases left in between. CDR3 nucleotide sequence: TGTGCCAGCTCACCACTACGGGAAGATACGCAGTATTTT. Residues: CASSPLREDTQYF.

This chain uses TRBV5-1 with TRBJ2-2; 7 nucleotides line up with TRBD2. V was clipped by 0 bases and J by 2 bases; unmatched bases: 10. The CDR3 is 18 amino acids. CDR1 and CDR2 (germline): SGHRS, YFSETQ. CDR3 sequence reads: CASSLARRGGLNTGELFF. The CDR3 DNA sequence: TGCGCCAGCAGCTTGGCCAGGCGCGGGGGACTTAACACCGGGGAGCTGTTTTTT.

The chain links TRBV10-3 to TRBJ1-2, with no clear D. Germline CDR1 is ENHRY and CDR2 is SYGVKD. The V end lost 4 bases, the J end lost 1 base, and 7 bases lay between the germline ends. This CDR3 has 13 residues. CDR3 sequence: CAISVTYNYGYTF. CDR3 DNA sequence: TGTGCCATCAGTGTGACTTATAACTATGGCTACACCTTC.

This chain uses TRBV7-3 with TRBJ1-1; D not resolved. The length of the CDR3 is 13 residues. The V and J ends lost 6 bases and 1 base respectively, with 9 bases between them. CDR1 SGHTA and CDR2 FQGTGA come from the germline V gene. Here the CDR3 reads CASSPGRNTEAFF. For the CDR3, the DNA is TGTGCCAGCAGTCCCGGGAGGAACACTGAAGCTTTCTTT. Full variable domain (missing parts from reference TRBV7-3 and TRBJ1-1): GAGVSQTPSNKVTEKGKYVELRCDPISGHTALYWYRQSLGQGPEFLIYFQGTGAADDSGLPNDRFFAVRPEGSVSTLKIQRTERGDSAVYLCASSPGRNTEAFFGQGTRLTVV.

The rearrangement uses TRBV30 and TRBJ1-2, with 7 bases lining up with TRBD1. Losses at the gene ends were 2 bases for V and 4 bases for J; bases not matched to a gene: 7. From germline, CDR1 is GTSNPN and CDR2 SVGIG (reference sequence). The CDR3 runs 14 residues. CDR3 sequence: CAWSRDSDFYGYTF. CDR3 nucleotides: TGTGCCTGGAGTCGGGACAGCGACTTCTATGGCTACACCTTC.

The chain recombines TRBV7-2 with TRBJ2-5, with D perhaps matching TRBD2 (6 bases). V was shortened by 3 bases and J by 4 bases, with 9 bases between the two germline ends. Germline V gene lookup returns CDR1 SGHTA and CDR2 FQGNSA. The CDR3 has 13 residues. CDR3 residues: CASSFGGRETQYF. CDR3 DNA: TGTGCCAGCAGCTTCGGAGGGAGAGAGACCCAGTACTTC.

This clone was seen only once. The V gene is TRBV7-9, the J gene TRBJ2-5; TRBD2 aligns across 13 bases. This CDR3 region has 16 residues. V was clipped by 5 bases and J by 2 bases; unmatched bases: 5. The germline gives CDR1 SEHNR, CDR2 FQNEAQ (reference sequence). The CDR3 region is CASSPGTSGVQETQYF. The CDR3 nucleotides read TGTGCCAGCAGCCCTGGGACTAGCGGGGTGCAAGAGACCCAGTACTTC.

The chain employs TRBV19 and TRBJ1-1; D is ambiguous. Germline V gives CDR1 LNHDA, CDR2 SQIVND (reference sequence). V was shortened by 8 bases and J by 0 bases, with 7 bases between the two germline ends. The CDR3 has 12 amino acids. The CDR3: CASGPLNTEAFF. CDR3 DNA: TGTGCCAGTGGCCCTCTGAACACTGAAGCTTTCTTT.

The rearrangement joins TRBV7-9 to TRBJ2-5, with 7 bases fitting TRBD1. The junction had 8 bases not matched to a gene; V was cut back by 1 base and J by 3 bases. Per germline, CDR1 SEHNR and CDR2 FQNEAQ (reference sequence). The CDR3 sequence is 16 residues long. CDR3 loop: CASSLVLLGGEETQYF. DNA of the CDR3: TGTGCCAGCAGCTTAGTCCTGTTAGGGGGCGAAGAGACCCAGTACTTC.

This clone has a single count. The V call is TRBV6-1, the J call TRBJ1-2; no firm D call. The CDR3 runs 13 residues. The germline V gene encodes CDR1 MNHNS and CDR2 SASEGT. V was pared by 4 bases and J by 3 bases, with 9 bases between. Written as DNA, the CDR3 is TGTGCCAGCAGTGCCCGACGGGACTATGGCTACACCTTC. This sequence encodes CASSARRDYGYTF.

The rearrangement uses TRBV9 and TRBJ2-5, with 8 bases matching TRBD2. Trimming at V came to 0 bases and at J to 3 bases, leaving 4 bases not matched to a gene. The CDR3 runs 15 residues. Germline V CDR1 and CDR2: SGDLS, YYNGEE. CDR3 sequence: CASSVGTAGEETQYF. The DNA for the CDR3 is TGTGCCAGCAGCGTAGGAACAGCGGGGGAAGAGACCCAGTACTTC.

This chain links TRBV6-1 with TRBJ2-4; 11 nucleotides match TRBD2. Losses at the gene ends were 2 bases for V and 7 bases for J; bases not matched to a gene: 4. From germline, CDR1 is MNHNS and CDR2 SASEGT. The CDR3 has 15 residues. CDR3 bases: TGTGCCAGCAGTGAATTAGCGGGGGGGCCGAACATTCAGTACTTC. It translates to CASSELAGGPNIQYF.

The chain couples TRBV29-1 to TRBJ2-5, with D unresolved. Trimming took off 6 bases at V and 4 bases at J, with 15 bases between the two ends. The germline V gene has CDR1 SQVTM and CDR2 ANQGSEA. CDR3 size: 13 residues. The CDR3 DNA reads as TGCAGCGTAGAAACGAGGTTGACAGAGACCCAGTACTTC. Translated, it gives CSVETRLTETQYF.

CDR3: CASSLSGGTQYF. The DNA for the CDR3 is TGTGCCAGCAGTCTGTCCGGGGGGACCCAGTACTTC. This chain links TRBV6-5 with TRBJ2-5, with D perhaps TRBD2 (6 bases). Germline assignment: CDR1 MNHEY and CDR2 SVGAGI. Trimming pared 5 bases from V and 7 bases from J, leaving 11 bases between. This CDR3 has 12 amino acids.

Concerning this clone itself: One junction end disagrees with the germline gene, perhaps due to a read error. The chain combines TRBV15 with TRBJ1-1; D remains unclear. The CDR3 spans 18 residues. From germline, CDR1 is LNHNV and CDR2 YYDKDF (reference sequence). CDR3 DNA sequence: TGTGCCACCAGCAGAGATCAACTGTTTGCGCGGATGAACACTGAAGATTTCTTT. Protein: CATSRDQLFARMNTEDFF. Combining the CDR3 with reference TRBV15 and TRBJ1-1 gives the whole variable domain DAMVIQNPRYQVTQFGKPVTLSCSQTLNHNVMYWYQQKSSQAPKLLFHYYDKDFNNEADTPDNFQSRRPNTSFCFLDIRSPGLGDTAMYLCATSRDQLFARMNTEDFFGQGTRLTVV.

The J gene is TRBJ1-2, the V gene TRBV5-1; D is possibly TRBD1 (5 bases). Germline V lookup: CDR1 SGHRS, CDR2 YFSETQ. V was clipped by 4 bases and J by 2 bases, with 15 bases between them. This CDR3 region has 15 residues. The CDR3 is CASSPGDGGNYGYTF. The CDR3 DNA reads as TGCGCCAGCAGCCCGGGTGATGGGGGAAACTATGGCTACACCTTC.

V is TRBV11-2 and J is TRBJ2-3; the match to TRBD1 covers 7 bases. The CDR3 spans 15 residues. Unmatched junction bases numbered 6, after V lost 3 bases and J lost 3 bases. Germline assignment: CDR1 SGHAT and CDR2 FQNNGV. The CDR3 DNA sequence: TGTGCCAGCAGCTTGACAGGGTATGATACAGATACGCAGTATTTT. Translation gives CASSLTGYDTDTQYF.

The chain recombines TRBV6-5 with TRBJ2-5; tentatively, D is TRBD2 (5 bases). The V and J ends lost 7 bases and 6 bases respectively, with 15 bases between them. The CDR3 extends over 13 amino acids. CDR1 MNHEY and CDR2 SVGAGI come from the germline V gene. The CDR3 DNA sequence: TGTGCCAGCAATAAACTAGATACGAAGACCCAGTACTTC. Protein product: CASNKLDTKTQYF.

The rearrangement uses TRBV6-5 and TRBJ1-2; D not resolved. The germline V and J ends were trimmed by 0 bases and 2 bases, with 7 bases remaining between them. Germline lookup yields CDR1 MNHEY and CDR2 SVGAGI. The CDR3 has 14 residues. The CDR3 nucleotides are TGTGCCAGCAGTTACTCTACAGAAAACTATGGCTACACCTTC. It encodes CASSYSTENYGYTF.